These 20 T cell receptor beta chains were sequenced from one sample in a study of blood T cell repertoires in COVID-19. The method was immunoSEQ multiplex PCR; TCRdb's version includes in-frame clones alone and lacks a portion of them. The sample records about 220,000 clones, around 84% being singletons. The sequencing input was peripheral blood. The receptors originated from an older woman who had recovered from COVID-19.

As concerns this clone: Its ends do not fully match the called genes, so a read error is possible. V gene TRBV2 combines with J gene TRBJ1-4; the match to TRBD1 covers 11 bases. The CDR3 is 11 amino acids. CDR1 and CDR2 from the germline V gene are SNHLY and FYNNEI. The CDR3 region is CASSDWDRGIF. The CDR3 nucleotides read TGTGCCAGCAGTGACTGGGACAGGGGGATTTTT.

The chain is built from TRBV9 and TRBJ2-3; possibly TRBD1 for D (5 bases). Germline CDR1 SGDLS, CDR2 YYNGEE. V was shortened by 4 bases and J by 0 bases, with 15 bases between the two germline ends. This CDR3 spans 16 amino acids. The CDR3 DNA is TGTGCCAGCAGCAACCCTCAGGACACTAGCACAGATACGCAGTATTTT. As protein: CASSNPQDTSTDTQYF.

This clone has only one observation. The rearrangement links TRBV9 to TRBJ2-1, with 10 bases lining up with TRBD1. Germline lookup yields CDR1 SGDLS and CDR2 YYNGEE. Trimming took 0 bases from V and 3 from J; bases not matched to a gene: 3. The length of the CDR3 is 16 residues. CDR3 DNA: TGTGCCAGCAGCGTAGCCGGACAGGGGGGCTACAATGAGCAGTTCTTC. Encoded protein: CASSVAGQGGYNEQFF.

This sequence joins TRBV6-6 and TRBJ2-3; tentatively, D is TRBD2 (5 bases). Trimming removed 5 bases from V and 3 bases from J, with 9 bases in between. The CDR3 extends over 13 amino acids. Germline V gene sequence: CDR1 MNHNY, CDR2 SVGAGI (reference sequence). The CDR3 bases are TGTGCCAGCAGTCAAACTAGTACAGATACGCAGTATTTT. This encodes CASSQTSTDTQYF.

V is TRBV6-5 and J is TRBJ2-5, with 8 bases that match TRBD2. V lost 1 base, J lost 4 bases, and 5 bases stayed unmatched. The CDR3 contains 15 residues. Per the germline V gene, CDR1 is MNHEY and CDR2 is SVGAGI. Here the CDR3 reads CASSYYGGEGETQYF. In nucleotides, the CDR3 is TGTGCCAGCAGTTACTACGGGGGGGAAGGAGAGACCCAGTACTTC.

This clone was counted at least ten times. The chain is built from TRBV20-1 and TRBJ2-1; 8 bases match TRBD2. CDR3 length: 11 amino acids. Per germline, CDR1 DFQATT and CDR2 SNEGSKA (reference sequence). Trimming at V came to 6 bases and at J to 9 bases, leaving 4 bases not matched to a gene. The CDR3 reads CSARLASEQFF. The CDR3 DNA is TGCAGTGCGCGACTAGCGTCTGAGCAGTTCTTC.

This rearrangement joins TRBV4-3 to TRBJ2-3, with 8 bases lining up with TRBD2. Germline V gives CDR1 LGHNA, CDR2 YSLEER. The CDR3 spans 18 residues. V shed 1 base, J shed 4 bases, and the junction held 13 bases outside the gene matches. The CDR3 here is CASSQVLSRGERADTQYF. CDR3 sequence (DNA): TGCGCCAGCAGCCAAGTACTCTCGCGGGGGGAACGAGCAGATACGCAGTATTTT.

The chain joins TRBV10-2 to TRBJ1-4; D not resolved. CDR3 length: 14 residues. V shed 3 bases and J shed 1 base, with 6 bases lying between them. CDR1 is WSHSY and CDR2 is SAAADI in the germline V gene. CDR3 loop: CASSEFGTNEKLFF. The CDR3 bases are TGCGCCAGCAGTGAATTCGGAACTAATGAAAAACTGTTTTTT.

CDR3 sequence reads: CASSQAVDRLSVYNEQFF. The DNA of the CDR3 is TGTGCCAGCAGCCAAGCGGTCGATAGGTTAAGCGTATACAATGAGCAGTTCTTC. V is TRBV3-1 (or the pseudogene TRBV3-2) and J is TRBJ2-1; D unclear. Trimming stripped 1 base from V and 4 bases from J, with 20 bases between. Germline V lookup: CDR1 LGHDT, CDR2 YNNKEL (reference sequence). The length of the CDR3 is 18 residues.

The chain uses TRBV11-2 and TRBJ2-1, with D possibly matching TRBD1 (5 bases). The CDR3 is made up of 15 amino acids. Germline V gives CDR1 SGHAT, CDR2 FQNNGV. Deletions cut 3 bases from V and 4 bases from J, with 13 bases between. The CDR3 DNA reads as TGTGCCAGCAGCTTTTCCCAGGGTCGGTACAATGAGCAGTTCTTC. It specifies CASSFSQGRYNEQFF.

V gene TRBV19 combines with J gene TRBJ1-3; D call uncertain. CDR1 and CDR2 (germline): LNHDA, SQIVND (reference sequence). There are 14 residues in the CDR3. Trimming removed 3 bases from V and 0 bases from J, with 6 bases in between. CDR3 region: CASSMEGSGNTIYF. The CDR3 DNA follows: TGTGCCAGTAGTATGGAGGGCTCTGGAAACACCATATATTTT.

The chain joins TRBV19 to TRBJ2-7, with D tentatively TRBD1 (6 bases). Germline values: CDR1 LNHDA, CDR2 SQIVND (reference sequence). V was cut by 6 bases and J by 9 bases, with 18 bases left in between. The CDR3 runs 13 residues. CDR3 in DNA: TGTGCCAGTAGCCCAGACAGGTCCTCGGGGCAGTACTTC. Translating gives CASSPDRSSGQYF.

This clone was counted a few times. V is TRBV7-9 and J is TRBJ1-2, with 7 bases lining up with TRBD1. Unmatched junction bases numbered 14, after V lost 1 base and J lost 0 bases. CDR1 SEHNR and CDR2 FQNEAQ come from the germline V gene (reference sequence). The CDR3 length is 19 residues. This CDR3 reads CASSLGIGRPGTANYGYTF. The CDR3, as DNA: TGTGCCAGCAGCTTAGGGATAGGAAGACCCGGGACAGCTAACTATGGCTACACCTTC.

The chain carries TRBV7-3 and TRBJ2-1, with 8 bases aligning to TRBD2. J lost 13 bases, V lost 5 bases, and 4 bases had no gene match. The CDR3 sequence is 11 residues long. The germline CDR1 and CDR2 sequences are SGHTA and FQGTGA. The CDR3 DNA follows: TGTGCCAGCAGCGCCGGGGGGGTCCAGTTCTTC. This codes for CASSAGGVQFF.

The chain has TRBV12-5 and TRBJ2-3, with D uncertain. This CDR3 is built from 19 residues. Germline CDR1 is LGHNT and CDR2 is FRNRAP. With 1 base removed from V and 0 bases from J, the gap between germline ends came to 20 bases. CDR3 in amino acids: CASGLAISRDVASTDTQYF. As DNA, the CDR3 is TGTGCTAGTGGTTTGGCCATTTCGAGAGACGTAGCTAGCACAGATACGCAGTATTTT.

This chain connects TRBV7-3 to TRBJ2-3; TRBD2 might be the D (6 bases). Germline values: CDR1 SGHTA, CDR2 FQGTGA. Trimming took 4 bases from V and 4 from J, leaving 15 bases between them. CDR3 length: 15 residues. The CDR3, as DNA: TGTGCCAGCAGCTCGGGACTCCTTAGTCCAGATACGCAGTATTTT. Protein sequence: CASSSGLLSPDTQYF.

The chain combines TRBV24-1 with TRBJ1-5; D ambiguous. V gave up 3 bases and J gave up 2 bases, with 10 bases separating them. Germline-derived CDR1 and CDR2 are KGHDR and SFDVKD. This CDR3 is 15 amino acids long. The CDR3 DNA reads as TGTGCCACCAGTGATGGCCGGGGAGGCAATCAGCCCCAGCATTTT. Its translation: CATSDGRGGNQPQHF.

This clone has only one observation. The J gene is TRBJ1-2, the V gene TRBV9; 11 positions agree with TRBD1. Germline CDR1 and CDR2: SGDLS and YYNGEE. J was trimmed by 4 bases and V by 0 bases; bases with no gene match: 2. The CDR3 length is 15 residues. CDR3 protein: CASSVDGQGAYGYTF. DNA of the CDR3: TGTGCCAGCAGCGTAGACGGACAGGGGGCCTATGGCTACACCTTC. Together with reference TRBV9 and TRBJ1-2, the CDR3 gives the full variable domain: DSGVTQTPKHLITATGQRVTLRCSPRSGDLSVYWYQQSLDQGLQFLIQYYNGEERAKGNILERFSAQQFPDLHSELNLSSLELGDSALYFCASSVDGQGAYGYTFGSGTRLTVV.

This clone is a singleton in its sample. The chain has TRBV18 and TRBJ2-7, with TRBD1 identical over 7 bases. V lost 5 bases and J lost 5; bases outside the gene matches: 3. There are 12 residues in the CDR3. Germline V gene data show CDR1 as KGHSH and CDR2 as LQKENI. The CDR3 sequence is CASSETGNEQYF. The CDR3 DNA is TGTGCCAGCTCAGAGACAGGGAACGAGCAGTACTTC.

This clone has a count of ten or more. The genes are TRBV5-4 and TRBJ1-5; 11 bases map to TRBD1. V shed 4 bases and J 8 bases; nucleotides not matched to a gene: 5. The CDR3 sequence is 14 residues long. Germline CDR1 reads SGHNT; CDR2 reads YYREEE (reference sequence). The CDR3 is CASSEGQGGEPQHF. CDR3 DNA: TGTGCCAGCAGCGAGGGACAGGGGGGAGAGCCCCAGCATTTT.